These 21 T cell receptor beta chains came from one sample sequenced in a study of early T cells in non-severe SARS-CoV-2 infection. TCRdb reprocessed the 5' RACE reads via MiXCR and lists one record per CDR3 protein. The data hold about 80,000 distinct CDR3 sequences, with 10% to 15% observed a single time. The source material was whole blood, sampled at baseline. The receptor set was obtained from an adult who was a healthcare worker with PCR-confirmed SARS-CoV-2 infection or an uninfected control (not recorded which). The donor label of this sample is uncertain.

The chain has TRBV4-3 and TRBJ2-5; a possible D gene is TRBD2 (5 bases). Germline CDR1 is LGHNA and CDR2 is YSLEER. Trimming left V 0 bases short and J 3 bases short, with 11 bases between. CDR3 length equals 15 residues. CDR3 region: CASSQDQKRKETQYF. The CDR3 coding sequence is TGCGCCAGCAGCCAAGATCAAAAGCGGAAAGAGACCCAGTACTTC.

This clonotype appeared a few times. The CDR3 loop is CSARDRRSTGELFF. The DNA of the CDR3 is TGCAGTGCTAGAGATCGGCGATCCACCGGGGAGCTGTTTTTT. This chain connects TRBV20-1 to TRBJ2-2, with D unclear. Between the trimmed V and J ends, which lost 0 bases and 4 bases, there was a span of 9 bases. This CDR3 region has 14 residues. The germline gives CDR1 DFQATT, CDR2 SNEGSKA (reference sequence).

This clonotype has a count of ten or more. The chain combines TRBV20-1 with TRBJ2-3, with 11 bases matching TRBD2. The germline V gene has CDR1 DFQATT and CDR2 SNEGSKA (reference sequence). The CDR3 has 14 residues. The trim removed 8 bases at V and 5 bases at J, leaving 9 bases unmatched. CDR3 in amino acids: CSSIAGGHGDTQYF. For the CDR3, the DNA is TGCAGTTCTATAGCGGGGGGGCATGGAGATACGCAGTATTTT.

The sample holds many counts of this clonotype. The chain links TRBV2 to TRBJ1-4; 10 bases are shared with TRBD1. CDR3 length equals 16 residues. The germline V gene encodes CDR1 SNHLY and CDR2 FYNNEI. Germline trimming cut 4 bases from V and 2 bases from J; bases unmatched to any gene: 4. CDR3 amino acids: CASSGGQGVTNEKLFF. The CDR3 bases are TGTGCCAGCAGTGGAGGACAGGGGGTGACTAATGAAAAACTGTTTTTT. Using reference TRBV2 and TRBJ1-4 for the parts outside the CDR3, the full variable domain is EPEVTQTPSHQVTQMGQEVILRCVPISNHLYFYWYRQILGQKVEFLVSFYNNEISEKSEIFDDQFSVERPDGSNFTLKIRSTKLEDSAMYFCASSGGQGVTNEKLFFGSGTQLSVL.

V and J are TRBV5-1 and TRBJ2-5; D is unresolved. The V and J ends lost 3 bases and 2 bases respectively, with 11 bases between them. This CDR3 spans 14 amino acids. Looked up from germline, CDR1 is SGHRS and CDR2 is YFSETQ. For the CDR3, the DNA is TGCGCCAGCAGCTCCACTACAGCGCAAGAGACCCAGTACTTC. The encoded protein is CASSSTTAQETQYF.

V is TRBV15 and J is TRBJ2-1, with no clear D. The germline gives CDR1 LNHNV, CDR2 YYDKDF (reference sequence). This CDR3 has 14 amino acids. The V and J ends lost 2 bases and 10 bases respectively, with 15 bases between them. The CDR3, as DNA: TGTGCCACCAGCAGACCCGCCCTAGGGCCGGAGCAGTTCTTC. It is translated as CATSRPALGPEQFF.

This clonotype was seen once. The CDR3 sequence: CASSIGSGAGGHEQFF. The DNA for the CDR3 is TGTGCCAGTAGTATCGGCTCGGGAGCGGGCGGACATGAGCAGTTCTTC. V is TRBV19 and J is TRBJ2-1; possible D gene TRBD2, 6 bases. This CDR3 is 16 amino acids long. The V and J ends lost 3 bases and 8 bases respectively, with 20 bases between them. Germline V gives CDR1 LNHDA, CDR2 SQIVND (reference sequence).

The chain combines TRBV11-3 with TRBJ1-2, with TRBD1 matching over 7 bases. Germline CDR1 reads SGHNT; CDR2 reads YENEEA. V gave up 5 bases and J gave up 2 bases; unmatched junction bases: 14. The CDR3 totals 17 residues. CDR3 nucleotides: TGTGCCAGCAGCCAAACCGATGGACAGGAGGACAACTATGGCTACACCTTC. It codes for CASSQTDGQEDNYGYTF. Full variable domain (remainder filled in from reference TRBV11-3 and TRBJ1-2): EAGVVQSPRYKIIEKKQPVAFWCNPISGHNTLYWYLQNLGQGPELLIRYENEEAVDDSQLPKDRFSAERLKGVDSTLKIQPAELGDSAVYLCASSQTDGQEDNYGYTFGSGTRLTVV.

In its sample, this clonotype was seen a few times. The chain has TRBV14 and TRBJ2-1; possible D gene TRBD2, 5 bases. The CDR3 loop spans 16 amino acids. Deletions cut 0 bases from V and 4 bases from J, with 13 bases between. Germline lookup yields CDR1 SGHDN and CDR2 FVKESK. CDR3 in amino acids: CASSQDGTRTYNEQFF. The CDR3 region has the DNA TGTGCCAGCAGCCAAGACGGTACGAGGACTTACAATGAGCAGTTCTTC.

The genes are TRBV5-1 and TRBJ2-5; 7 bases align to TRBD1. Losses at the gene ends were 4 bases for V and 2 bases for J; bases not matched to a gene: 2. This CDR3 comprises 13 residues. CDR1 is SGHRS and CDR2 is YFSETQ in the germline V gene. The DNA of the CDR3 is TGCGCCAGCAGCGGACAGGAGCAAGAGACCCAGTACTTC. Translating it yields CASSGQEQETQYF.

This clonotype was counted a few times. The rearrangement joins TRBV7-6 to TRBJ2-5; perhaps D is TRBD1 or TRBD2 (5 bases each). There are 14 residues in the CDR3. The V gene's germline CDR1 is SGHVS and CDR2 FNYEAQ. Trimming stripped 4 bases from V and 4 bases from J, with 13 bases between. The CDR3 nucleotides read TGTGCCAGCAGCTCCGGACGGGGCATAGAGACCCAGTACTTC. Protein product: CASSSGRGIETQYF.

The V gene is TRBV29-1, the J gene TRBJ1-1; D is unclear. There are 10 residues in the CDR3. The V end lost 6 bases, the J end lost 7 bases, and 9 bases lay between the germline ends. Germline V gene lookup returns CDR1 SQVTM and CDR2 ANQGSEA. The CDR3 DNA is TGCAGCGTGGAATTTCATGAAGCTTTCTTT. Protein: CSVEFHEAFF.

The sample holds many counts of this clonotype. The chain employs TRBV4-1 and TRBJ2-1; 11 positions agree with TRBD1. Germline loops: CDR1 MGHRA, CDR2 YSYEKL. The CDR3 length is 17 residues. V was clipped by 1 base and J by 8 bases; unmatched bases: 10. CDR3 loop: CASSQVTGTGGVYEQFF. DNA for the CDR3: TGCGCCAGCAGCCAAGTAACCGGGACAGGGGGTGTGTATGAGCAGTTCTTC.

This clonotype was observed many times. CDR3 bases: TGTGCCAGCAGTTCACCTCAGGGACCCGGCATCTATGGCTACACCTTC. Translating gives CASSSPQGPGIYGYTF. The chain couples TRBV28 to TRBJ1-2, with D perhaps matching TRBD1 (5 bases). This CDR3 has 16 amino acids. V lost 4 bases and J lost 4, with 19 bases in between. CDR1 MDHEN and CDR2 SYDVKM come from the germline V gene.

This clonotype showed up just a few times. The chain uses TRBV6-6 and TRBJ1-5; D ambiguous. The germline V gene has CDR1 MNHNY and CDR2 SVGAGI (reference sequence). V was trimmed by 0 bases and J by 7 bases, leaving 10 bases between them. CDR3 length equals 14 residues. CDR3 coding DNA: TGTGCCAGCAGTTACTCACCCCGGGTGCAGCCCCAGCATTTT. Translation gives CASSYSPRVQPQHF.

The rearrangement uses TRBV20-1 and TRBJ2-3, with D possibly TRBD2 on 6 matching bases. Germline CDR1 reads DFQATT; CDR2 reads SNEGSKA (reference sequence). Trimming removed 5 bases from V and 6 bases from J, with 21 bases in between. The CDR3 sequence is 15 residues long. The CDR3 bases are TGCAGTGCTTTTCCGGGACTCCTACCTACCGATACGCAGTATTTT. This codes for CSAFPGLLPTDTQYF.

The table lists this clonotype with a few counts. The chain recombines TRBV20-1 with TRBJ2-5, with D tentatively TRBD2 (5 bases). From germline, CDR1 is DFQATT and CDR2 SNEGSKA (reference sequence). V lost 3 bases and J lost 10, with 18 bases in between. This CDR3 region has 13 residues. CDR3: CSASPTPTGSQYF. The CDR3 nucleotides are TGCAGTGCTAGTCCCACGCCAACGGGGAGCCAGTACTTC.

This clonotype has ten or more counts. The chain recombines TRBV6-5 with TRBJ2-1; 7 nucleotides agree with TRBD2. The CDR3 consists of 12 residues. Germline values: CDR1 MNHEY, CDR2 SVGAGI. V shed 4 bases, J shed 10 bases, and the junction held 4 bases outside the gene matches. CDR3: CASSLNSGEQFF. The CDR3 DNA reads as TGTGCCAGCAGTTTGAATAGCGGGGAGCAGTTCTTC.

V usage is TRBV2 and J usage is TRBJ2-2; 11 nucleotides line up with TRBD1. Trimming removed 6 bases from V and 1 base from J; junction bases left unmatched: 7. From germline, CDR1 is SNHLY and CDR2 FYNNEI. The CDR3 has 17 residues. CDR3 sequence reads: CASRHWTGGLNTGELFF. In DNA form, the CDR3 reads TGTGCCAGCAGGCACTGGACAGGGGGCCTGAACACCGGGGAGCTGTTTTTT.

This chain's CDR3 is CASSRMANQPQHF. The CDR3 DNA follows: TGTGCCAGCAGCCGTATGGCCAATCAGCCCCAGCATTTT. This chain uses TRBV7-3 with TRBJ1-5, with unresolved D. V was clipped by 5 bases and J by 3 bases, with 8 bases between them. The germline V gene encodes CDR1 SGHTA and CDR2 FQGTGA. This CDR3 spans 13 amino acids.

This sequence joins TRBV6-2 or TRBV6-3 and TRBJ2-1; possibly TRBD2 for D (5 bases). V was pared by 7 bases and J by 0 bases, with 10 bases between. The CDR3 consists of 14 residues. The germline V gene has CDR1 MNHEY and CDR2 SVGEGT. In DNA form, the CDR3 reads TGTGCCAGCATGGGGAGCCACTCCTACAATGAGCAGTTCTTC. As protein: CASMGSHSYNEQFF.